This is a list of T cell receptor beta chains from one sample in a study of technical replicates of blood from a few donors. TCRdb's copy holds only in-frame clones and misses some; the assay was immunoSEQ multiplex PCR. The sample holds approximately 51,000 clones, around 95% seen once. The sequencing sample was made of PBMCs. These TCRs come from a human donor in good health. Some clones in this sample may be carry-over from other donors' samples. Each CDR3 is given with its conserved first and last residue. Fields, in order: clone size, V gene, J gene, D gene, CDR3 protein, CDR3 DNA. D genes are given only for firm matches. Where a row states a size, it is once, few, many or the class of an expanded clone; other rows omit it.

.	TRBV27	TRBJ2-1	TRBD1	CASSSETGTPYNEQFF	TGTGCCAGCAGTTCGGAGACAGGGACCCCCTACAATGAGCAGTTCTTC
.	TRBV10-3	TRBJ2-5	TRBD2	CAISAAGGLQETQYF	TGTGCCATCAGTGCAGCGGGGGGGTTACAAGAGACCCAGTACTTC
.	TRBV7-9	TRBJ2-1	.	CASSSTVEQFF	TGTGCCAGCAGCTCTACGGTTGAGCAGTTCTTC
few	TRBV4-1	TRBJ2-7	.	CASSQASGQGGFSEQYF	TGCGCCAGCAGCCAAGCCTCCGGGCAGGGGGGTTTTTCCGAGCAGTACTTC
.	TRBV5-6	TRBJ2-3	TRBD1	CASSLQGDRAFNTQYF	TGTGCCAGCAGCCTACAGGGGGACAGGGCATTCAATACGCAGTATTTT
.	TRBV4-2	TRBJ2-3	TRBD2	CASSQDDGLAKWDF	TGTGCCAGCAGCCAAGATGACGGACTAGCGAAATGGGATTTT
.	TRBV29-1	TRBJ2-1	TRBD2	CSVEVTSVGEQFF	TGCAGCGTTGAGGTAACTAGCGTCGGTGAGCAGTTCTTC
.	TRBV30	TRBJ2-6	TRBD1	CAGNRDRVRTGANVLTF	TGTGCCGGAAACCGGGACAGGGTAAGGACTGGGGCCAACGTCCTGACTTTC
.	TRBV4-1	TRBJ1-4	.	CASSQGLGVRGEKLFF	TGCGCCAGCAGCCAGGGTCTTGGGGTGCGAGGGGAAAAACTGTTTTTT
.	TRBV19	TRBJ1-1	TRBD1	CASRTGGITEAFF	TGTGCCAGTAGAACAGGGGGCATCACTGAAGCTTTCTTT
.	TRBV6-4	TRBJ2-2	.	CASSDSQTGELFF	TGTGCCAGCAGTGACTCTCAAACCGGGGAGCTGTTTTTT
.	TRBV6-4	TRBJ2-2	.	CASSDSEHTGELFF	TGTGCCAGCAGTGACAGCGAACACACCGGGGAGCTGTTTTTT
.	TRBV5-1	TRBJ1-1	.	CASSLIAQGSNTEAFF	TGCGCCAGCAGTCTGATTGCGCAGGGATCCAACACTGAAGCTTTCTTT
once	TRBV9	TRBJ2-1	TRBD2	CASSGTGTSISYNEQFF	TGTGCCAGCAGCGGCACCGGGACTAGCATCTCCTACAATGAGCAGTTCTTC
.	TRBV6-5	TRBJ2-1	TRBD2	CASSSPPGRPYNEQFF	TGTGCCAGCAGTTCCCCCCCCGGGAGGCCTTACAATGAGCAGTTCTTC
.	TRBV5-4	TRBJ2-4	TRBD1	CASSTGTGIQNIQYF	TGTGCCAGCAGTACCGGGACAGGTATCCAAAACATTCAGTACTTC
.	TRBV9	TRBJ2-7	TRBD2	CASSVGSGGPYEQYF	TGTGCCAGCAGCGTAGGGAGCGGGGGGCCCTACGAGCAGTACTTC
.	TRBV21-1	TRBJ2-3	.	CASSKLTLQFRAQYF	TGTGCCAGCAGCAAGCTCACCCTACAGTTTAGAGCGCAGTATTTT
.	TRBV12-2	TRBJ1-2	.	CASRLGQGMGGYTF	TGTGCAAGTCGCTTAGGTCAGGGGATGGGTGGCTACACCTTC
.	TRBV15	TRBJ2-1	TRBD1	CATSRDSGGILRYNEQFF	TGTGCCACCAGCAGAGATTCAGGGGGAATACTGAGATACAATGAGCAGTTCTTC
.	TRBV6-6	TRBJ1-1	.	CASSRQENTEAFF	TGTGCCAGCAGCAGACAGGAGAACACTGAAGCTTTCTTT
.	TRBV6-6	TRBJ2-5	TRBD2	CASSPETSGGLETQYF	TGTGCCAGCAGTCCAGAGACTAGCGGGGGGTTAGAGACCCAGTACTTC
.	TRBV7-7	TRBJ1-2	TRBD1	CASSLIRGRNYGYTF	TGTGCCAGCAGCCTAATTAGGGGGCGCAACTATGGCTACACCTTC
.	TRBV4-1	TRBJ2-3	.	CASSQAGVSDTQYF	TGCGCCAGCAGCCAAGCGGGAGTCTCAGATACGCAGTATTTT
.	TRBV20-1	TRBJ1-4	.	CSAGGEKLFF	TGCAGTGCCGGAGGGGAAAAACTGTTTTTT
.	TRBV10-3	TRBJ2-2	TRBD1	CAISEHGQGNTGELFF	TGTGCCATCAGTGAGCACGGACAGGGTAACACCGGGGAGCTGTTTTTT
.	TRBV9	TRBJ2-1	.	CASSLGWDNYNEQFF	TGTGCCAGCAGCCTAGGCTGGGACAACTACAATGAGCAGTTCTTC
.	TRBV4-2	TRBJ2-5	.	CASSREAGIETQYF	TGTGCCAGCAGCCGAGAGGCAGGGATTGAGACCCAGTACTTC
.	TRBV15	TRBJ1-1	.	CATSRDNTGMNTEAFF	TGTGCCACCAGCAGAGATAATACAGGTATGAACACTGAAGCTTTCTTT
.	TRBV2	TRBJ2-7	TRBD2	CATSERDYIYEQYF	TGTGCCACCTCTGAAAGGGACTATATCTACGAGCAGTACTTC
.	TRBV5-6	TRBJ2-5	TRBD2	CASTGGGGGGTQYF	TGTGCCAGCACCGGCGGCGGGGGTGGCGGGACCCAGTACTTC
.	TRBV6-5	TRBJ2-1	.	CASKGARYNEQFF	TGTGCCAGCAAAGGGGCCCGCTACAATGAGCAGTTCTTC
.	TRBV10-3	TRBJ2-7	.	CAISDHSKDSSYEQYF	TGTGCCATCAGTGACCATAGTAAGGACAGCTCCTACGAGCAGTACTTC
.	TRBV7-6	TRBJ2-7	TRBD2	CASSQEVAGGSYEQYF	TGTGCCAGCAGCCAGGAGGTGGCGGGAGGAAGTTACGAGCAGTACTTC
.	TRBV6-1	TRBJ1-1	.	CASSELSGGITEAFF	TGTGCCAGCAGTGAACTTTCCGGGGGTATCACTGAAGCTTTCTTT
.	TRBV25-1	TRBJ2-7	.	CASLPPHQEF	TGTGCCAGCCTCCCCCCACATCAGGAATTC
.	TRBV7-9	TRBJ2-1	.	CASSPPGSSNEQFF	TGTGCCAGCAGCCCCCCGGGGAGTAGCAATGAGCAGTTCTTC
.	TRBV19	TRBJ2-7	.	CATGDSYEQYF	TGTGCCACCGGAGACTCCTACGAGCAGTACTTC
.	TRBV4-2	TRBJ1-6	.	CASSLARESPLHF	TGTGCCAGCAGCCTCGCCCGGGAATCACCCCTCCACTTT
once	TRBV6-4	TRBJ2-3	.	CASSEGGTDTQYF	TGTGCCAGCAGTGAGGGAGGTACAGATACGCAGTATTTT
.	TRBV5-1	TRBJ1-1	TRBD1	CASSPGQGARTEAFF	TGCGCCAGCAGCCCGGGACAGGGGGCGCGAACTGAAGCTTTCTTT
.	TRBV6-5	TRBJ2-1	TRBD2	CASSYSGTRLNEQFF	TGTGCCAGCAGTTACTCGGGGACTAGGCTCAATGAGCAGTTCTTC
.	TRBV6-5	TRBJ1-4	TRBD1	CASNIRQGGEKLFF	TGTGCCAGCAACATTCGACAGGGGGGTGAAAAACTGTTTTTT
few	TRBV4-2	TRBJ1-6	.	CASSQLDTLHF	TGTGCCAGCAGCCAGTTAGACACCCTCCACTTT
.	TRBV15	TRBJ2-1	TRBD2	CATSRDRWREGRNEQFF	TGTGCCACCAGCAGAGATCGGTGGCGGGAGGGCCGGAATGAGCAGTTCTTC
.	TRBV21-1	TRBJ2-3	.	CASSITPRDTQYF	TGTGCCAGCAGCATCACCCCCAGAGATACGCAGTATTTT
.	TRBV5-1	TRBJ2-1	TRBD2	CASSLSGGYNEQFF	TGCGCCAGCAGCTTATCCGGGGGGTACAATGAGCAGTTCTTC
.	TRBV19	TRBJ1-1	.	CASSIGGRSTEAFF	TGTGCCAGTAGTATCGGGGGGCGGAGCACTGAAGCTTTCTTT
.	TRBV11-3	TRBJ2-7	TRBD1	CASSLGTGRGEQYF	TGTGCCAGCAGCCTGGGGACAGGGAGGGGCGAGCAGTACTTC
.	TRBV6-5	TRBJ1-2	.	CASSYRENYGYTF	TGTGCCAGCAGTTACAGGGAGAACTATGGCTACACCTTC
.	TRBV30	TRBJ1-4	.	CAWSATAEKLFF	TGTGCCTGGAGTGCGACTGCTGAAAAACTGTTTTTT
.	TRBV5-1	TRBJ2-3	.	CASSADLDTQYF	TGCGCCAGCAGCGCCGACTTGGATACGCAGTATTTT
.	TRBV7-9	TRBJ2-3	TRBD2	CASSPRGAGVGTDTQYF	TGTGCCAGCAGCCCCCGTGGGGCGGGAGTGGGCACAGATACGCAGTATTTT
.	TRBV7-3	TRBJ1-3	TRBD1	CASSRDRGGSGNTIYF	TGTGCCAGCAGCCGCGACAGGGGAGGCTCTGGAAACACCATATATTTT